These 20 T cell receptor beta chains were all obtained from the same sample, sequenced in a study of OX40 agonist ivuxolimab in advanced cancers. Libraries were prepared by immunoSEQ multiplex PCR; TCRdb keeps only in-frame clonotypes and omits some of them. The sample yields 15,000 or so clones, over 75% seen once. The material was CD4+ or CD8+ T cells sorted from blood, obtained in a trial of the OX40 agonist ivuxolimab. The source is an adult with an advanced solid tumor such as melanoma, head and neck, liver or kidney cancer.

J is TRBJ1-1 and V is TRBV2; D is unclear. Trimming took off 4 bases at V and 1 base at J, with 10 bases between the two ends. This CDR3 contains 14 residues. Germline assignment: CDR1 SNHLY and CDR2 FYNNEI. CDR3 residues: CASSARTRNTEAFF. CDR3 coding DNA: TGTGCCAGCAGTGCGAGGACGAGGAACACTGAAGCTTTCTTT.

V usage is TRBV5-1 and J usage is TRBJ2-1; 7 nucleotides line up with TRBD2. CDR1 SGHRS and CDR2 YFSETQ come from the germline V gene. This CDR3 is 17 amino acids long. The ends lost 0 bases at V and 8 bases at J; junction bases unmatched: 14. The CDR3: CASSLAALVAGLDEQFF. The CDR3, as DNA: TGCGCCAGCAGCTTGGCCGCTCTGGTAGCGGGTCTGGATGAGCAGTTCTTC.

The V call is TRBV11-1, the J call TRBJ1-2; 8 positions match TRBD1. Per germline, CDR1 SGHAT and CDR2 FQDESV (reference sequence). The CDR3 is made up of 15 amino acids. The V segment lost 4 bases and the J segment 5 bases; nucleotides outside the gene matches: 9. The CDR3 DNA is TGTGCCAGCAGCTGGGACAGGCAGTTGGGGTATGGCTACACCTTC. Translation gives CASSWDRQLGYGYTF.

The chain has TRBV19 and TRBJ2-1; 7 positions agree with TRBD2. The CDR3 consists of 16 residues. The V gene end was trimmed by 6 bases and the J gene end by 0 bases; junction bases not matched to a gene: 8. Germline V gene lookup returns CDR1 LNHDA and CDR2 SQIVND (reference sequence). This chain's CDR3 is CASSKSWTSSYNEQFF. The CDR3 DNA follows: TGTGCCAGTAGCAAGTCCTGGACTAGCTCCTACAATGAGCAGTTCTTC.

Only one count was recorded for this clone. The rearrangement joins TRBV11-3 to TRBJ2-1, with TRBD2 identical over 8 bases. There are 17 residues in the CDR3. The trim removed 6 bases at V and 6 bases at J, leaving 16 bases unmatched. Looked up from germline, CDR1 is SGHNT and CDR2 is YENEEA. CDR3 loop: CASSYNGGRGASNEQFF. CDR3 sequence (DNA): TGTGCCAGCAGTTACAACGGTGGGCGGGGGGCCTCCAATGAGCAGTTCTTC.

The chain links TRBV12-5 to TRBJ2-5; no reliable D call. The CDR3 is 13 residues long. The germline V and J ends were trimmed by 7 bases and 2 bases, with 11 bases remaining between them. The germline CDR1 and CDR2 sequences are LGHNT and FRNRAP. In DNA form, the CDR3 reads TGTGCTAGTGCCAGAGGAACTCAAGAGACCCAGTACTTC. Translating it yields CASARGTQETQYF. The variable domain in full, with the rest retrieved from reference TRBV12-5 and TRBJ2-5, is DARVTQTPRHKVTEMGQEVTMRCQPILGHNTVFWYRQTMMQGLELLAYFRNRAPLDDSGMPKDRFSAEMPDATLATLKIQPSEPRDSAVYFCASARGTQETQYFGPGTRLLVL.

The chain combines TRBV27 with TRBJ2-1; D unresolved. Looked up from germline, CDR1 is MNHEY and CDR2 is SMNVEV (reference sequence). Trimming cost V 3 bases and J 4 bases, with 7 bases left between them. The length of the CDR3 is 13 residues. The CDR3 nucleotides read TGTGCCAGCAGTTTTTCCCAGTACAATGAGCAGTTCTTC. The encoded protein is CASSFSQYNEQFF.

This chain uses TRBV27 with TRBJ2-7; D may be TRBD2 (7 bases). The CDR3 loop spans 13 amino acids. From germline, CDR1 is MNHEY and CDR2 SMNVEV (reference sequence). The V and J ends lost 3 bases and 5 bases respectively, with 11 bases between them. For the CDR3, the DNA is TGTGCCAGCAGTTTTCCGGGGGGCCACGAGCAGTACTTC. The encoded protein is CASSFPGGHEQYF.

This chain links TRBV7-3 with TRBJ2-7, with D uncertain. Looked up from germline, CDR1 is SGHTA and CDR2 is FQGTGA. CDR3 length: 15 amino acids. Between the trimmed V and J ends, which lost 2 bases and 0 bases, there was a span of 11 bases. For the CDR3, the DNA is TGTGCCAGCAGCTTAGGTGGCTACTTCTCCTACGAGCAGTACTTC. Its protein is CASSLGGYFSYEQYF. Complete variable domain (other parts from reference TRBV7-3 and TRBJ2-7): GAGVSQTPSNKVTEKGKYVELRCDPISGHTALYWYRQSLGQGPEFLIYFQGTGAADDSGLPNDRFFAVRPEGSVSTLKIQRTERGDSAVYLCASSLGGYFSYEQYFGPGTRLTVT.

This chain links TRBV6-1 with TRBJ2-5, with D possibly being TRBD2 (6 bases). Trimming removed 6 bases from V and 2 bases from J, with 10 bases in between. CDR1 and CDR2 (germline): MNHNS, SASEGT. This CDR3 comprises 13 residues. The chain's CDR3 is CASRGRGQETQYF. The CDR3 region has the DNA TGTGCCAGCAGAGGGCGGGGTCAAGAGACCCAGTACTTC.

This clone was observed once. The chain combines TRBV19 with TRBJ2-1; maybe TRBD1 (5 bases). The CDR3 sequence is 13 residues long. Trimming removed 3 bases at V and 8 bases at J, with 11 bases between. Looked up from germline, CDR1 is LNHDA and CDR2 is SQIVND (reference sequence). The CDR3 sequence: CASSIQGLYEQFF. CDR3 bases: TGTGCCAGTAGTATCCAGGGCTTATATGAGCAGTTCTTC.

This clone occurred once. This sequence joins TRBV19 and TRBJ2-1; D is unresolved. This CDR3 is 13 amino acids long. V shed 3 bases and J shed 5 bases, with 8 bases lying between them. Germline CDR1 LNHDA, CDR2 SQIVND (reference sequence). CDR3 DNA: TGTGCCAGTAGTATCGTGGGGAACAATGAGCAGTTCTTC. Protein sequence: CASSIVGNNEQFF.

The rearrangement joins TRBV10-3 to TRBJ2-3, with a tentative D call TRBD2 (6 bases). The CDR3 sequence is 14 residues long. V lost 10 bases to trimming and J lost 4 bases, with 18 bases between them. CDR1 is ENHRY and CDR2 is SYGVKD in the germline V gene. CDR3 amino acids: CATRAIWGADTQYF. CDR3 sequence (DNA): TGTGCCACCCGGGCGATCTGGGGGGCAGATACGCAGTATTTT.

This rearrangement joins TRBV2 to TRBJ1-4; 7 bases align to TRBD1. The CDR3 spans 15 residues. CDR1 is SNHLY, CDR2 FYNNEI, per germline. The V segment lost 3 bases and the J segment 4 bases; nucleotides outside the gene matches: 5. The DNA of the CDR3 is TGTGCCAGCAGTGAGTCGGGACAGAATAATGAAAAACTGTTTTTT. Protein sequence: CASSESGQNNEKLFF.

This rearrangement joins TRBV19 to TRBJ1-1, with D perhaps matching TRBD1 (6 bases). V gave up 5 bases and J gave up 0 bases, with 16 bases separating them. CDR1 is LNHDA and CDR2 is SQIVND in the germline V gene (reference sequence). This CDR3 is built from 16 residues. This chain's CDR3 is CASSPETGYMNTEAFF. DNA for the CDR3: TGTGCCAGTAGTCCAGAGACAGGCTATATGAACACTGAAGCTTTCTTT.

A word on this clone: At the DNA level, this CDR3 is encoded by other sequences in the same sample as well. This sequence joins TRBV9 and TRBJ2-2; D possibly corresponds to TRBD1 (7 bases). The V gene's germline CDR1 is SGDLS and CDR2 YYNGEE. The CDR3 extends over 15 amino acids. Trimming shortened V by 2 bases and J by 3 bases, and 11 bases separated the two germline ends. The CDR3 DNA follows: TGTGCCAGCAGCGTGGAGGGGGCGGACACCGGGGAGCTGTTTTTT. Translated, it gives CASSVEGADTGELFF.

The chain joins TRBV18 to TRBJ2-1; 11 bases fit TRBD2. The CDR3 totals 15 residues. The germline V gene encodes CDR1 KGHSH and CDR2 LQKENI. J was trimmed by 9 bases and V by 2 bases; bases with no gene match: 6. DNA for the CDR3: TGTGCCAGCTCACCAGTTAGCGGGAGGGGAGGTGAGCAGTTCTTC. Residues: CASSPVSGRGGEQFF.

The CDR3 DNA sequence: TGTGCCAGCCCTGGTGGCGGGAGGAATGAGCAGTTCTTC. Translating gives CASPGGGRNEQFF. This sequence joins TRBV6-1 and TRBJ2-1; 8 positions match TRBD2. The CDR3 has 13 amino acids. The V gene's germline CDR1 is MNHNS and CDR2 SASEGT. V shed 8 bases, J shed 7 bases, and the junction held 7 bases outside the gene matches.

The gene calls are TRBV5-4 and TRBJ2-3, with D perhaps TRBD1 (5 bases). The CDR3 extends over 15 amino acids. Trimming shortened V by 2 bases and J by 1 base, and 11 bases separated the two germline ends. Looked up from germline, CDR1 is SGHNT and CDR2 is YYREEE (reference sequence). The DNA for the CDR3 is TGTGCCAGCAGCTTTGGTACAGGTGGCACAGATACGCAGTATTTT. Translated, it gives CASSFGTGGTDTQYF.

This chain connects TRBV10-3 to TRBJ2-7, with D possibly TRBD1 on 6 matching bases. Germline CDR1 ENHRY, CDR2 SYGVKD. The CDR3 spans 11 residues. Trimming stripped 11 bases from V and 5 bases from J, with 13 bases between. The CDR3 coding sequence is TGTGCCCCTACAGGGTCTCACGAGCAGTACTTC. Translating it yields CAPTGSHEQYF.